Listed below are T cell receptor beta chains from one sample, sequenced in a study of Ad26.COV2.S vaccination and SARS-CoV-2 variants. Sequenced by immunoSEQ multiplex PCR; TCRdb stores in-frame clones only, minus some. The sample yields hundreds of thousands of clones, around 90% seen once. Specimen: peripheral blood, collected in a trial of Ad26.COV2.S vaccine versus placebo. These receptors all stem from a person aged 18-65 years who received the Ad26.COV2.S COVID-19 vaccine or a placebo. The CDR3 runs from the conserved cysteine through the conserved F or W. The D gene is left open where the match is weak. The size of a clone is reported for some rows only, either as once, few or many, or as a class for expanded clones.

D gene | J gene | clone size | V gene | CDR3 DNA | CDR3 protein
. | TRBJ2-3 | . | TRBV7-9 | TGTGCCAGCAGCCAAGCGGCTAGCACAGATACGCAGTATTTT | CASSQAASTDTQYF
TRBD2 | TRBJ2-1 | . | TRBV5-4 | TGTGCCACCCGGACTAGCGGGAGACGGATCGACAATGAGCAGTTCTTC | CATRTSGRRIDNEQFF
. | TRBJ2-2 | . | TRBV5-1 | TGCGCCAGCAGCTTTGGGAGTACTAAACTAACCGGGGAGCTGTTTTTT | CASSFGSTKLTGELFF
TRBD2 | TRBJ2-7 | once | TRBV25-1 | TGTGCCAGCAGTGTCGGACTAGACGAGCAGTACTTC | CASSVGLDEQYF
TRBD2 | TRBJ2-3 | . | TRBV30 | TGTGCCTGGATAAAACTAGCGGGAGGGATACCACAGGATACGCAGTATTTT | CAWIKLAGGIPQDTQYF
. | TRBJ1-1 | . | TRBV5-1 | TGCGCCAGCAGGCCAACAGGGAACACTGAAGCTTTCTTT | CASRPTGNTEAFF
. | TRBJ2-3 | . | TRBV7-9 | TGTGCCAGCAGCTTATCGCACGATACGCAGTATTTT | CASSLSHDTQYF
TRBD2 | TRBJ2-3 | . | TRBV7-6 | TGTGCCAGCAGCTTAGGGACTAGCGTAGGCACACGAACAGATACGCAGTATTTT | CASSLGTSVGTRTDTQYF
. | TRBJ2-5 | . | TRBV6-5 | TGTGCCGTACGGCGGGACAACGGAGAGACCCAGTACTTC | CAVRRDNGETQYF
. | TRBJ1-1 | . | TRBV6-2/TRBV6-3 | TGTGCCAGCAGTTACGGTCAGATGACTGAAGCTTTCTTT | CASSYGQMTEAFF
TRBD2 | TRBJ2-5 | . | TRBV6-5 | TGTGCCAGCAGTCACGAAGTAGCGGGAGACGAGACCCAGTACTTC | CASSHEVAGDETQYF